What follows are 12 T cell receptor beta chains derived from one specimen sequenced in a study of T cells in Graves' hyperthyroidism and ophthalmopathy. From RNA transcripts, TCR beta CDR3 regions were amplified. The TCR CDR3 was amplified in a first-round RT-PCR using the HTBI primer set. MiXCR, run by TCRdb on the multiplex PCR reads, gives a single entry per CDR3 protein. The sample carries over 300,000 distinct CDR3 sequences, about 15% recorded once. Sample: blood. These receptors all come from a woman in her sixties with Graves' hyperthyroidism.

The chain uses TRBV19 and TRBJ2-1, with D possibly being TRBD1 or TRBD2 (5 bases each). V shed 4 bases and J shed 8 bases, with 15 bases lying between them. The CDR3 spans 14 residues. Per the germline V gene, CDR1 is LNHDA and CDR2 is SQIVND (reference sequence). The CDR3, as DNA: TGTGCCAGTAGTACGTATGAGGGGTTAGATGAGCAGTTCTTC. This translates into CASSTYEGLDEQFF.

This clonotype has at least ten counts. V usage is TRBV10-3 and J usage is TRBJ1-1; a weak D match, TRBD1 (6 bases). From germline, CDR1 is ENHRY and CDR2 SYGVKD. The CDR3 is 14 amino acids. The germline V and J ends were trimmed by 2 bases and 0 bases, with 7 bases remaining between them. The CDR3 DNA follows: TGTGCCATCAGTGAGGGACAGTTGAACACTGAAGCTTTCTTT. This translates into CAISEGQLNTEAFF.

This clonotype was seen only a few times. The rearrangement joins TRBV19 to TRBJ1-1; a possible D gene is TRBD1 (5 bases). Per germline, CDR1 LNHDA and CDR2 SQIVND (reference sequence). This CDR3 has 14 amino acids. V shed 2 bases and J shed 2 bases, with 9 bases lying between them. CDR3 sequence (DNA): TGTGCCAGTAGTATACAGGGAATTAACACTGAAGCTTTCTTT. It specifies CASSIQGINTEAFF.

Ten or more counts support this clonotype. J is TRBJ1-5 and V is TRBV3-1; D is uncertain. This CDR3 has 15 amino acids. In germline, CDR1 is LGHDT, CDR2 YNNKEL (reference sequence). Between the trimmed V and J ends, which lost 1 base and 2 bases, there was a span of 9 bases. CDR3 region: CASSQGQAGNQPQHF. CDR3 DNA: TGTGCCAGCAGCCAAGGGCAGGCGGGCAATCAGCCCCAGCATTTT.

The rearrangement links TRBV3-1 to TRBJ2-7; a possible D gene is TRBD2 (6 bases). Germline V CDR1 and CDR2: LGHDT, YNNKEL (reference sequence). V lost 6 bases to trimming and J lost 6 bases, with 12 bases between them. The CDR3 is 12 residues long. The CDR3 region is CASSPVGGEQYF. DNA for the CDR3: TGTGCCAGCAGTCCCGTGGGGGGCGAGCAGTACTTC.

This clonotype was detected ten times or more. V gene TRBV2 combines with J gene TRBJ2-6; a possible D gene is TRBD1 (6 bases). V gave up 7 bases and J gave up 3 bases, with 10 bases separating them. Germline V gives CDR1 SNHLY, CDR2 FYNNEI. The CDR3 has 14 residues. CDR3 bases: TGTGCCAGCACCGCAGGGGTTGGGGCCAACGTCCTGACTTTC. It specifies CASTAGVGANVLTF.

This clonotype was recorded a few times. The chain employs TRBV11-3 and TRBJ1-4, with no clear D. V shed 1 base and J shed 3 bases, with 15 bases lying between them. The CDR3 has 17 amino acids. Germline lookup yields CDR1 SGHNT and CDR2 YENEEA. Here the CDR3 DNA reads TGTGCCAGCAGCTTAGGAAGGTCGGGCGCGGCTAATGAAAAACTGTTTTTT. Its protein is CASSLGRSGAANEKLFF.

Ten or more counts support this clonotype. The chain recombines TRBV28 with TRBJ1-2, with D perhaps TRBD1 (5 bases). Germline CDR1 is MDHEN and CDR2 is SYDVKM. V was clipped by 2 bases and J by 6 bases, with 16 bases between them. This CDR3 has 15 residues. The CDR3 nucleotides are TGTGCCAGCAGTTTAAGGGCGCCAGGGCCTGATGGCTACACCTTC. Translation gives CASSLRAPGPDGYTF.

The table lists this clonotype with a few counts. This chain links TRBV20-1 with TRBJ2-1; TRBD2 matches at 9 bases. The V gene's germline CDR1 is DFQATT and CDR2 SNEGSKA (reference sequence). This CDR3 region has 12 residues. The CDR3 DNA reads TGCGCGTGGCGGGAGGGCCGCAATGAGCAGTTCTTC. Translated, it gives CAWREGRNEQFF.

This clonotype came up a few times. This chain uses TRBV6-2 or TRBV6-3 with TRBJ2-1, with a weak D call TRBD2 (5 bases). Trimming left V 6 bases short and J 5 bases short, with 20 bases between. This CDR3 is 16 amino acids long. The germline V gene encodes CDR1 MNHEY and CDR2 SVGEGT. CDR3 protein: CASRSPLGKSNNEQFF. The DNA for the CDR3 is TGTGCCAGCAGATCACCTCTCGGGAAATCGAACAATGAGCAGTTCTTC.

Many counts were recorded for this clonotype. CDR3 in amino acids: CASSLGHHSNQPQHF. The CDR3 bases are TGTGCCAGCAGCTTGGGGCACCATAGCAATCAGCCCCAGCATTTT. The rearrangement joins TRBV5-6 to TRBJ1-5, with unresolved D. This CDR3 region has 15 residues. Germline CDR1 and CDR2: SGHDT and YYEEEE. Deletions cut 0 bases from V and 0 bases from J, with 7 bases between.

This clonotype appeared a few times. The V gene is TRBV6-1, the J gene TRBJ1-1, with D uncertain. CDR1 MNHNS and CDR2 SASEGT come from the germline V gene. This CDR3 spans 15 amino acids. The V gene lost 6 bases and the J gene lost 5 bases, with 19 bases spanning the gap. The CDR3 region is CASSPVEGWKTEAFF. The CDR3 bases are TGTGCCAGCAGCCCCGTAGAGGGATGGAAGACTGAAGCTTTCTTT.